This T cell receptor (beta chain) was captured by sequencing in a study of blood T cell repertoires in COVID-19. The wider study: The analysed material was cDNA or gDNA that came from T cells, B-cell-depleted T cells, or PBMCs.

Original handling: Amplification of reference gene primers provided the estimated nucleated cell counts. Sequenced by immunoSEQ multiplex PCR; TCRdb stores in-frame clones only, minus some. That table is the source of V, J and clone size, and D and trimming were worked out from the DNA. The sample consists of roughly 250,000 clones, approximately 84% of them appearing once. V dropped 3 bases and J dropped 2 bases, with 17 bases sitting between them. This CDR3 is 17 amino acids long. Germline V gene data show CDR1 as WNHNN and CDR2 as SYGVQD (reference sequence). The source is a man aged 45 to 65 with acute or convalescent COVID-19. V gene TRBV10-1 combines with J gene TRBJ1-5, with D perhaps matching TRBD1 (5 bases). Specimen: peripheral blood. The CDR3 is CASSEFRAGWRNQPQHF. The CDR3 DNA follows: TGCGCCAGCAGTGAATTTAGGGCAGGGTGGCGCAATCAGCCCCAGCATTTT.